The rows below give T cell receptor beta chains drawn from one sample of a study of T cells in localized non-small cell lung cancer. Only in-frame clones appear in the TCRdb table, and some are missing; sequencing was by immunoSEQ multiplex PCR. In the table there are tens of thousands of clones, 70% to 90% of which are singletons. The sample consisted of peripheral blood, taken before any cancer treatment. The receptors come from a man between 40 and 75 years old with stage I lung adenocarcinoma. Both conserved end residues are part of each CDR3. A D gene is named only where the DNA matches it firmly. Clone size is given for some rows only: seen once, a few or many times, or a class if the clone is expanded.

j_call clone_size d_call cdr3_length v_call cdr3_nt cdr3_aa
TRBJ2-3 NA TRBD1 15 TRBV7-3 TGTGCCAGCAGCCCCCGGGACAGGGGGATAGATACGCAGTATTTT CASSPRDRGIDTQYF
TRBJ2-3 NA TRBD2 17 TRBV9 TGTGCCAGCAGCGTAAGGGGAAAACTAGCGGGAACAGATACGCAGTATTTT CASSVRGKLAGTDTQYF
TRBJ2-7 NA TRBD1 15 TRBV15 TGTGCCACCAGCAGAGGTGGGACAGGGGACTACGAGCAGTACTTC CATSRGGTGDYEQYF
TRBJ2-7 NA TRBD1 13 TRBV25-1 TGTGCCAGCAGTGAAAATTACAGGGGGGAGCAGTACTTC CASSENYRGEQYF
TRBJ2-1 NA NA 13 TRBV5-8 TGTGCCAGCAGCCGAGGGGGGGACAATGAGCAGTTCTTC CASSRGGDNEQFF
TRBJ2-4 NA NA 13 TRBV30 TGTGCCTGGAGTTTAGGGGACGGGAACATTCAGTACTTC CAWSLGDGNIQYF
TRBJ2-5 NA TRBD1 16 TRBV5-4 TGTGCCAGCAGCACACCGGGACAGGGTCTCCGAGAGACCCAGTACTTC CASSTPGQGLRETQYF
TRBJ2-1 NA NA 11 TRBV28 TGTGCCAGCAGCTTTTACAATGAGCAGTTCTTC CASSFYNEQFF
TRBJ2-7 NA TRBD1 16 TRBV5-6 TGTGCCAGCAGCACGTTTCAGGGGGCGATCTCCTACGAGCAGTACTTC CASSTFQGAISYEQYF
TRBJ2-1 NA NA 12 TRBV29-1 TGCAGCGTTGAGGGGGACTACAATGAGCAGTTCTTC CSVEGDYNEQFF
TRBJ1-4 NA NA 16 TRBV2 TGTGCCAGCAGTAGTGATGCACCAGGGGTTTGGGAAAAACTGTTTTTT CASSSDAPGVWEKLFF
TRBJ1-1 NA NA 15 TRBV6-5 TGTGCCAGCAGCGGACAGACGCGGCGGAACACTGAAGCTTTCTTT CASSGQTRRNTEAFF
TRBJ2-7 NA NA 18 TRBV7-2 TGTGCCAGCATACTTAGGCCTACGGCAGGCGTGGTCTCCTACGAGCAGTACTTC CASILRPTAGVVSYEQYF
TRBJ2-5 NA NA 14 TRBV9 TGTGCCAGCAGCGTAGCGGCTAGCGTAGAGACCCAGTACTTC CASSVAASVETQYF
TRBJ2-3 NA TRBD1 16 TRBV10-3 TGTGCCATCAGTGAGCCACAGGGGGCCGGGGGAGATACGCAGTATTTT CAISEPQGAGGDTQYF
TRBJ2-1 once TRBD1 13 TRBV29-1 TGCAGCGTCGGGACAGAGTCCTACAATGAGCAGTTCTTC CSVGTESYNEQFF
TRBJ2-7 NA NA 18 TRBV21-1 TGTGCCAGCATTACGGGACTAGCGGGGGGGCCGGGACTATACGAGCAGTACTTC CASITGLAGGPGLYEQYF
TRBJ2-3 NA NA 11 TRBV20-1 TGCAGTGCTAGAGCACGGGATACGCAGTATTTT CSARARDTQYF
TRBJ1-6 NA NA 15 TRBV5-1 TGCGCCAGCAGCTTATCAACTATAGGTAATTCACCCCTCCACTTT CASSLSTIGNSPLHF
TRBJ1-1 NA NA 16 TRBV19 TGTGCCAGTAGTATTCAATTCGGGCTTATGAACACTGAAGCTTTCTTT CASSIQFGLMNTEAFF
TRBJ1-5 NA NA 13 TRBV11-1 TGTGCCAGCAGCTTAAGTGGTTGGGAGCCCCAGCATTTT CASSLSGWEPQHF
TRBJ2-3 NA NA 14 TRBV18 TGTGCCAGCTCACCACTGACTAGCACAGATACGCAGTATTTT CASSPLTSTDTQYF
TRBJ2-7 NA NA 13 TRBV7-2 TGTGCCAGCAGCTCCCTCGGGACTTACGAGCAGTACTTC CASSSLGTYEQYF
TRBJ2-5 NA NA 15 TRBV4-1 TGCGCCAGCAGCCAAGGAACCAGGGGAGGGGAGACCCAGTACTTC CASSQGTRGGETQYF
TRBJ2-1 NA TRBD2 16 TRBV7-2 TGTGCCAGCAGCTTAGGGCCTAGCGGCACCTACAATGAGCAGTTCTTC CASSLGPSGTYNEQFF
TRBJ2-7 NA TRBD1 15 TRBV6-5 TGTGCCAGCAGACCGGGACAGAACCCGTCCTACGAGCAGTACTTC CASRPGQNPSYEQYF
TRBJ2-7 NA TRBD1 11 TRBV29-1 TGCAGCGTACAGGGGGTCGTGGGGCAGTACTTC CSVQGVVGQYF
TRBJ1-1 once NA 11 TRBV19 TGTGCCAGTAGCATAGGAGGGGGGGCTTTCTTT CASSIGGGAFF
TRBJ2-7 NA TRBD2 15 TRBV7-3 TGTGCCAGCAGCTCCGGATCGGGAGGACCCTACGAGCAGTACTTC CASSSGSGGPYEQYF
TRBJ2-5 once TRBD2 17 TRBV4-3 TGCGCCAGCAGCCCCCAGGGAGCGGGGGGGGGTCTAGAGACCCAGTACTTC CASSPQGAGGGLETQYF
TRBJ2-1 NA TRBD2 20 TRBV7-3 TGTGCCAGCAGCTTAGGGCCCGGAACCGGGTTGGCGGGAGAAATGGATGAGCAGTTCTTC CASSLGPGTGLAGEMDEQFF
TRBJ2-5 once NA 15 TRBV9 TGTGCCAGCAGCCCGATGCACGGTGGACAAGAGACCCAGTACTTC CASSPMHGGQETQYF
TRBJ1-1 NA NA 13 TRBV7-2 TGTGCCAGCAGCTCAGGAGTGAACACTGAAGCTTTCTTT CASSSGVNTEAFF
TRBJ1-6 once TRBD1 17 TRBV7-8 TGTGCCAGCAGCCCCAGGGGGGCGGGGGCGTATAATTCACCCCTCCACTTT CASSPRGAGAYNSPLHF
TRBJ1-2 NA NA 16 TRBV27 TGTGCCAGCAGTTTATCCCCCTCGAGGAATTTCTATGGCTACACCTTC CASSLSPSRNFYGYTF
TRBJ2-7 few NA 14 TRBV7-2 TGTGCCAGCAGCTTAGCCTGGAGCTCCTACGAGCAGTACTTC CASSLAWSSYEQYF
TRBJ2-4 NA TRBD1 15 TRBV19 TGTGCCAGTAGATTCGAGGGGACAGCGAAAAACATTCAGTACTTC CASRFEGTAKNIQYF